Listed below are T cell receptor beta chains from one sample, sequenced in a study of blood T cells in healthy people across ages. A single record per CDR3 protein comes from TCRdb applying MiXCR to the 5' RACE reads. Altogether roughly 410,000 distinct CDR3 sequences are present, about 55% being singletons, with the ten largest covering under 65%. Sequenced material: blood. Receptor source: a man in his sixties in good health. The CDR3 runs from the conserved cysteine through the conserved F or W. The D gene is left open where the match is weak. Size is stated for part of the rows, as once, few or many counts, or as a class when the clone is expanded.

j_call,v_call,d_call,clone_size,cdr3_aa,cdr3_nt
TRBJ1-1,TRBV18,-,-,CASSPGSGNTEAFF,TGTGCCAGCTCACCAGGATCAGGTAACACTGAAGCTTTCTTT
TRBJ2-7,TRBV15,-,-,CATSRDRDPIYEQYF,TGTGCTACCAGCAGAGATCGGGACCCCATATACGAGCAGTACTTC
TRBJ2-3,TRBV29-1,TRBD2,-,CSVEDGLAGRTDTQYF,TGCAGCGTTGAAGATGGACTAGCGGGCCGCACAGATACGCAGTATTTT
TRBJ2-7,TRBV3-1,-,-,CASSQVLSHRTSYEQYF,TGTGCCAGCAGCCAAGTTCTTAGCCATCGTACCTCCTACGAGCAGTACTTC
TRBJ2-1,TRBV15,-,few,CATSTGRNTNEQFF,TGTGCCACCAGCACCGGACGTAATACAAATGAGCAGTTCTTC
TRBJ2-3,TRBV20-1,-,few,CSARVQPSTDTQYF,TGCAGTGCTAGAGTACAGCCTAGCACAGATACGCAGTATTTT
TRBJ2-5,TRBV24-1,-,-,CATSDGPRETQYF,TGTGCCACCAGTGATGGCCCCAGAGAGACCCAGTACTTC
TRBJ2-7,TRBV13,-,-,CASSFFGHSYEQYF,TGTGCCAGCAGCTTTTTCGGGCACTCCTACGAGCAGTACTTC
TRBJ2-7,TRBV12-3/TRBV12-4,TRBD2,-,CVSSSSGRGNNEQYF,TGTGTCAGCAGCTCAAGCGGGAGGGGAAACAATGAGCAGTACTTC
TRBJ2-7,TRBV6-9,-,few,CASSSCKTVNGLHISYEQYF,TGTGCCAGCAGTTCGTGCAAGACAGTTAATGGACTCCACATTTCCTACGAGCAGTACTTC
TRBJ2-1,TRBV11-2,-,few,CASSFLLGSYNEQFF,TGTGCCAGCAGCTTTTTACTAGGGTCTTACAATGAGCAGTTCTTC
TRBJ2-7,TRBV5-1,-,-,CASSVAGGRGAVPYNEQYF,TGCGCCAGCAGCGTGGCGGGCGGTCGGGGGGCCGTACCCTACAATGAGCAGTACTTC
TRBJ2-3,TRBV10-3,TRBD2,-,CAISEPSTSGGADTQYF,TGTGCCATCAGTGAGCCAAGTACTAGCGGGGGGGCGGATACGCAGTATTTT
TRBJ2-7,TRBV5-5,TRBD1,few,CASSTRQGGPYEQYF,TGTGCCAGCAGCACTCGACAGGGGGGACCCTACGAGCAGTACTTC
TRBJ2-5,TRBV14,-,many,CASSQDRSTNPRETQYF,TGTGCCAGCAGCCAAGATAGGTCTACCAATCCTAGGGAGACCCAGTACTTC
TRBJ1-1,TRBV7-9,TRBD1,-,CASSPWTGKNTEAFF,TGTGCCAGCAGCCCTTGGACAGGGAAGAACACTGAAGCTTTCTTT
TRBJ2-3,TRBV29-1,-,many,CSVGDGTSTDTQYF,TGCAGCGTGGGGGACGGGACTAGCACAGATACGCAGTATTTT
TRBJ2-7,TRBV7-9,-,once,CASSTEGRGCEQYF,TGTGCCAGCAGCACCGAGGGCAGGGGTTGCGAGCAGTACTTC
TRBJ1-5,TRBV5-1,TRBD1,-,CASSWDRARDQPQHF,TGCGCCAGCAGCTGGGACAGGGCGCGTGATCAGCCCCAGCATTTT
TRBJ1-2,TRBV18,-,-,CASSPAAGINYGYTF,TGTGCCAGCTCACCAGCTGCAGGGATAAACTATGGCTACACCTTC
TRBJ2-6,TRBV4-1,-,-,CASSQEAGANVLTF,TGCGCCAGCAGCCAAGAGGCTGGGGCCAACGTCCTGACTTTC
TRBJ2-5,TRBV24-1,-,-,CATSQNGLGNEQYF,TGTGCCACCAGCCAGAACGGTTTGGGGAATGAGCAGTACTTC
TRBJ1-2,TRBV3-1,-,few,CASSRDIYGYTF,TGTGCCAGCAGCCGGGACATCTATGGCTACACCTTC
TRBJ1-2,TRBV27,TRBD1,-,CASRPGQGRYGYTF,TGTGCCAGCAGACCGGGACAGGGGAGATATGGCTACACCTTC
TRBJ1-6,TRBV3-1,TRBD1,-,CASSQGDRLRNSPLHF,TGTGCCAGCAGCCAAGGGGACAGGCTGAGGAATTCACCCCTCCACTTT
TRBJ2-7,TRBV7-9,-,few,CASNYGGLNEQYF,TGTGCCAGCAATTATGGCGGGCTCAATGAGCAGTACTTC
TRBJ2-3,TRBV7-2,TRBD2,-,CASSLGPSGRADTQYF,TGTGCCAGCAGCTTAGGACCCAGCGGGAGAGCAGATACGCAGTATTTT
TRBJ2-1,TRBV7-2,-,many,CASSSTRGVNEQFF,TGTGCCAGCAGCTCTACGCGGGGTGTCAATGAGCAGTTCTTC
TRBJ2-7,TRBV20-1,-,-,CSARAVYEQYF,TGCAGTGCTAGAGCCGTCTACGAGCAGTACTTC
TRBJ1-2,TRBV14,-,few,CASSLGTGRGGYTF,TGTGCCAGCAGCCTAGGAACAGGGAGAGGAGGCTACACCTTC
TRBJ2-5,TRBV7-8,TRBD2,many,CASSRGRAMETQYF,TGTGCCAGCAGCCGCGGGAGGGCCATGGAGACCCAGTACTTC
TRBJ2-5,TRBV7-6,TRBD2,-,CASSLGPASGRETQYF,TGTGCCAGCAGCCTTGGTCCAGCAAGCGGGAGGGAGACCCAGTACTTC
TRBJ2-1,TRBV5-1,-,-,CASSLEGHRGLGEQFF,TGCGCCAGCAGCTTGGAAGGGCACCGCGGCCTGGGGGAGCAGTTCTTC
TRBJ2-1,TRBV7-2,TRBD2,few,CASSSRTPRTSPEQFF,TGTGCCAGCAGCTCCCGGACACCTAGGACTAGCCCTGAGCAGTTCTTC
TRBJ1-2,TRBV7-2,-,few,CASSLYVGSRYGYTF,TGTGCCAGCAGCTTATACGTAGGGTCTCGCTATGGCTACACCTTC
TRBJ1-5,TRBV20-1,TRBD1,-,CSAGGGGGQPQHF,TGCAGTGCTGGGGGAGGGGGCGGTCAGCCCCAGCATTTT
TRBJ1-4,TRBV5-1,-,-,CASSVTPELDEKLFF,TGCGCCAGCAGCGTGACCCCGGAGTTGGATGAAAAACTGTTTTTT
TRBJ2-7,TRBV7-9,-,few,CASSSIGQGGSYEQYF,TGTGCCAGCAGCTCCATTGGGCAGGGGGGCTCCTACGAGCAGTACTTC
TRBJ1-1,TRBV3-1,TRBD1,-,CASSRGQARTEAFF,TGTGCCAGCAGCCGCGGACAGGCCCGCACTGAAGCTTTCTTT
TRBJ2-3,TRBV20-1,TRBD2,few,CSARVVTSGGPSTDTQYF,TGCAGTGCTAGAGTGGTCACTAGCGGGGGCCCTAGCACAGATACGCAGTATTTT
TRBJ2-7,TRBV2,-,-,CASSEGRGSSYEQYF,TGTGCCAGCAGTGAAGGGCGGGGCAGCTCCTACGAGCAGTACTTC
TRBJ2-7,TRBV7-2,-,few,CASSPGPGLSYEQYF,TGTGCCAGCAGCCCTGGCCCGGGCCTCTCCTACGAGCAGTACTTC